This T cell receptor beta chain was found in a study of shared clonotypes between healthy human individuals. Study summary: Per donor, CD8 memory used one plate, CD8 naive used two, CD4 memory used three and CD4 naive used three.

A word on this clone: Its target is unknown.

Whole-study findings and limits: Naive subsets generally exceeded memory subsets in estimated richness.

The genomic DNA of each subset was split evenly across several immunoSEQ plates. Each replicate PCR on the sorted subsets used roughly 190 ng DNA (around 31,000 T cell genomes). The method was immunoSEQ multiplex PCR; TCRdb's version includes in-frame clones alone and lacks a portion of them. The data show about 2.4 million clones, with 90% to 95% seen just once and roughly 0.39% held by the top ten. Trimming took 1 base from V and 2 from J, leaving 8 bases between them. Germline CDR1 reads SGHAT; CDR2 reads FQNNGV. The CDR3 runs to 14 residues. Specimen: naive CD4+ T cells from PBMCs. Subset indicated: CD45RA+ positively selected. This receptor was taken from a man aged 18 to 35 in good health. Some clones in this sample may be carry-over from other donors' samples. This chain uses TRBV11-2 with TRBJ1-2; D not resolved. The CDR3 sequence is CASSLVQTNYGYTF. The CDR3 DNA reads as TGTGCCAGCAGCTTAGTACAGACAAACTATGGCTACACCTTC. Full variable domain (missing parts from reference TRBV11-2 and TRBJ1-2): EAGVAQSPRYKIIEKRQSVAFWCNPISGHATLYWYQQILGQGPKLLIQFQNNGVVDDSQLPKDRFSAERLKGVDSTLKIQPAKLEDSAVYLCASSLVQTNYGYTFGSGTRLTVV.